These 7 T cell receptor beta chains were sequenced from one sample in a study of T-cell reconstitution after alpha-beta-depleted transplantation in children. Unique molecular identifiers were used in preparing the TCRbeta library. TCRdb re-analysed the PCR reads in MiXCR, keeping a single row per CDR3 protein. The sample carries 500,000 or so distinct CDR3 sequences, about 31% recorded once. The starting material was PBMCs from the stem cell graft donor, obtained from the stem cell graft. These receptors were collected from a human donor who donated a stem cell graft to a child with aplastic anemia.

V gene TRBV29-1 combines with J gene TRBJ1-2, with D possibly TRBD1 on 6 matching bases. Trimming pared 6 bases from V and 0 bases from J, leaving 17 bases between. This CDR3 has 15 residues. In germline, CDR1 is SQVTM, CDR2 ANQGSEA. CDR3 sequence: CSVPISTGTNYGYTF. CDR3 in DNA: TGCAGCGTCCCCATCTCAACAGGGACTAACTATGGCTACACCTTC.

The V and J genes are TRBV28 and TRBJ2-1; no clear D gene. From germline, CDR1 is MDHEN and CDR2 SYDVKM. The V gene lost 4 bases and the J gene lost 8 bases, with 9 bases spanning the gap. The CDR3 totals 12 residues. CDR3 sequence reads: CASSSDWYEQFF. DNA of the CDR3: TGTGCCAGCAGTTCAGACTGGTATGAGCAGTTCTTC.

This clonotype was counted only a few times. The rearrangement joins TRBV10-3 to TRBJ1-5; D not resolved. Germline CDR1 and CDR2: ENHRY and SYGVKD. This CDR3 has 18 amino acids. V lost 0 bases and J 6 bases, leaving 21 bases between the germline ends. The CDR3 DNA sequence: TGTGCCATCAGTGAGTCAAGCACGATCCCCGGGCGGAGTCAGCCCCAGCATTTT. This encodes CAISESSTIPGRSQPQHF.

This chain joins TRBV7-9 and TRBJ2-3, with D possibly being TRBD2 (6 bases). The CDR3 consists of 14 residues. Per germline, CDR1 SEHNR and CDR2 FQNEAQ (reference sequence). Trimming took 1 base from V and 4 from J, leaving 9 bases between them. CDR3 loop: CASSLVGSPDTQYF. The CDR3, as DNA: TGTGCCAGCAGCTTAGTCGGGAGCCCAGATACGCAGTATTTT.

This clonotype has more than one count but fewer than ten. J is TRBJ1-1 and V is TRBV4-1, with D perhaps TRBD1 (6 bases). V dropped 0 bases and J dropped 5 bases, with 10 bases sitting between them. This CDR3 contains 14 residues. Germline V gives CDR1 MGHRA, CDR2 YSYEKL. The CDR3 DNA follows: TGCGCCAGCAGCCAAGATCCCAGGGGAACTGAAGCTTTCTTT. Translated: CASSQDPRGTEAFF.

The chain combines TRBV7-2 with TRBJ2-2; D not resolved. Looked up from germline, CDR1 is SGHTA and CDR2 is FQGNSA. The CDR3 is made up of 15 amino acids. The V end lost 1 base, the J end lost 6 bases, and 12 bases lay between the germline ends. CDR3 region: CASSLGPDGSGELFF. As DNA, the CDR3 is TGTGCCAGCAGCTTAGGGCCGGACGGGTCCGGGGAGCTGTTTTTT. The complete variable domain, with remaining parts taken from reference TRBV7-2 and TRBJ2-2, reads GAGVSQSPSNKVTEKGKDVELRCDPISGHTALYWYRQSLGQGLEFLIYFQGNSAPDKSGLPSDRFSAERTGGSVSTLTIQRTQQEDSAVYLCASSLGPDGSGELFFGEGSRLTVL.

This clonotype has more than one count but fewer than ten. V and J are TRBV20-1 and TRBJ2-1, with TRBD2 identical over 11 bases. Germline trimming cut 8 bases from V and 3 bases from J; bases unmatched to any gene: 6. Germline-derived CDR1 and CDR2 are DFQATT and SNEGSKA (reference sequence). This CDR3 region has 14 residues. This CDR3 reads CSTVAGGVYNEQFF. For the CDR3, the DNA is TGCAGTACCGTAGCGGGAGGGGTCTACAATGAGCAGTTCTTC.